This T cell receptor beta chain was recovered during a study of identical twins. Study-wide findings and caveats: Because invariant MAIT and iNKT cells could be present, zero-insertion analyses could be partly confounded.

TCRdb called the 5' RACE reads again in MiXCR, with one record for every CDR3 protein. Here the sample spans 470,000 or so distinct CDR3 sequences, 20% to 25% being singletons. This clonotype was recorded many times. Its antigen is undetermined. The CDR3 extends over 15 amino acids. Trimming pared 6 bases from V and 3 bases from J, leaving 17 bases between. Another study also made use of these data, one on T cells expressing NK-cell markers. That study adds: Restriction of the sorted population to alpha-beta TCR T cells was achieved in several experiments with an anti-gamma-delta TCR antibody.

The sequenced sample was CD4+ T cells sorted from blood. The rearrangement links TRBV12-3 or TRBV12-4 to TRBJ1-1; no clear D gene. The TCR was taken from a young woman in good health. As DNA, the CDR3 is TGTGCCAGCAGGCCACGCTTGGTCGGGGACACTGAAGCTTTCTTT. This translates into CASRPRLVGDTEAFF.